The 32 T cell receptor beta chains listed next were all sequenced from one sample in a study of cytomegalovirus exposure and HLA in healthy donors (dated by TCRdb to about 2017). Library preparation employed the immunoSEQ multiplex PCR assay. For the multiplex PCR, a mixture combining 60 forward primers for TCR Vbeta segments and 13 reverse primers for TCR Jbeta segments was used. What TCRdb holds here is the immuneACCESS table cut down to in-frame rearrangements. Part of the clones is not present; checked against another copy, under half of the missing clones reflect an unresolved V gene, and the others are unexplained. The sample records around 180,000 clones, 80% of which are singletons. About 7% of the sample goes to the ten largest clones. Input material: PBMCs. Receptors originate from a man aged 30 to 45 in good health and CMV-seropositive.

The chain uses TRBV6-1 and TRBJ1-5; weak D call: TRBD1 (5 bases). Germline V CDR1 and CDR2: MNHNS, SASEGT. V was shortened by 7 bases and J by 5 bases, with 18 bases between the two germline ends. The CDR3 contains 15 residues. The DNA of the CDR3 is TGTGCCAGCAACCCGGTCAGGAGGGGCCATCAGCCCCAGCATTTT. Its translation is CASNPVRRGHQPQHF.

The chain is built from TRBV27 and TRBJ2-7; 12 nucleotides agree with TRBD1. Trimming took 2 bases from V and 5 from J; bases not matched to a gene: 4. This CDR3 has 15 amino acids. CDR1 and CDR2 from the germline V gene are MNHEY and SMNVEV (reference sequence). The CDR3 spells CASSLGDRGLHEQYF. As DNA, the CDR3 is TGTGCCAGCAGTTTAGGGGACAGGGGGCTTCACGAGCAGTACTTC.

CDR3 region: CASGTATTEAFF. CDR3 nucleotides: TGCGCCAGCGGGACAGCCACTACTGAAGCTTTCTTT. The chain joins TRBV5-1 to TRBJ1-1; 7 bases fit TRBD1. Germline CDR1 and CDR2: SGHRS and YFSETQ. V shed 7 bases, J shed 5 bases, and the junction held 5 bases outside the gene matches. The CDR3 has 12 amino acids. The full variable domain, in which reference TRBV5-1 and TRBJ1-1 provide the parts outside the CDR3, is KAGVTQTPRYLIKTRGQQVTLSCSPISGHRSVSWYQQTPGQGLQFLFEYFSETQRNKGNFPGRFSGRQFSNSRSEMNVSTLELGDSALYLCASGTATTEAFFGQGTRLTVV.

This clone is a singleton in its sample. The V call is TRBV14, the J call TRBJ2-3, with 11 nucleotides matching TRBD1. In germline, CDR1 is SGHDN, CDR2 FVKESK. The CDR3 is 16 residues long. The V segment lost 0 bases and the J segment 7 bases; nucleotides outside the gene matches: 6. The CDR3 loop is CASSQDLGTGGNTQYF. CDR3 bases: TGTGCCAGCAGCCAAGATTTGGGGACAGGGGGGAATACGCAGTATTTT.

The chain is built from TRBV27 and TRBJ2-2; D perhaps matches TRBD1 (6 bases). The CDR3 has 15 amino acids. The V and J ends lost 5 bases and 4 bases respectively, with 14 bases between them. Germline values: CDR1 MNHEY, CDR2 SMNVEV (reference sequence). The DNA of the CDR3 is TGTGCCAGCAGTCCCCAGGGGCTAGGCACCGGGGAGCTGTTTTTT. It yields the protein CASSPQGLGTGELFF.

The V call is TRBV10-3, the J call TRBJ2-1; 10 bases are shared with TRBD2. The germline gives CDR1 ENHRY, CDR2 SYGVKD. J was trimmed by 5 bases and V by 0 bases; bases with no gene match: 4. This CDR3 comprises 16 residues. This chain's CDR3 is CAISESEREGHNEQFF. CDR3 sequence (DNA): TGTGCCATCAGTGAGTCCGAGCGGGAGGGCCACAATGAGCAGTTCTTC.

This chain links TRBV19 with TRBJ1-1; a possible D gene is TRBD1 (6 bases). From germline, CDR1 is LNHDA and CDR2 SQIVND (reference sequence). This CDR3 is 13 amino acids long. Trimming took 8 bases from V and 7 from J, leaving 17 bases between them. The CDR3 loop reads CASGSNIQGEAFF. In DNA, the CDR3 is TGTGCCAGTGGATCCAACATACAGGGTGAAGCTTTCTTT.

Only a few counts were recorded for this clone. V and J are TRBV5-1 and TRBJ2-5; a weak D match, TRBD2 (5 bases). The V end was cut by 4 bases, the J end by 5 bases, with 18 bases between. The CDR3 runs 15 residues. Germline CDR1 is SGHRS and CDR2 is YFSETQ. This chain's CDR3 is CASSPDWAVSETQYF. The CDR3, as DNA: TGCGCCAGCAGCCCGGACTGGGCGGTGTCGGAGACCCAGTACTTC.

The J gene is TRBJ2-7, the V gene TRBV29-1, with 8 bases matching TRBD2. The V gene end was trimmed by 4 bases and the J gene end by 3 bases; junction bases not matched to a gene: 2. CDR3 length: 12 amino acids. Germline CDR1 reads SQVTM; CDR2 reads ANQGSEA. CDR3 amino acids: CSVVSGDYEQYF. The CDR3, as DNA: TGCAGCGTTGTTAGCGGGGACTACGAGCAGTACTTC.

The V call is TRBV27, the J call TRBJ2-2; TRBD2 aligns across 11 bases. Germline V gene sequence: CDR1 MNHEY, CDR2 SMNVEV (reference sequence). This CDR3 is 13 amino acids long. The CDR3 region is CATQRTSGGELFF. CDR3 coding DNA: TGTGCGACTCAGCGGACTAGCGGGGGGGAGCTGTTTTTT.

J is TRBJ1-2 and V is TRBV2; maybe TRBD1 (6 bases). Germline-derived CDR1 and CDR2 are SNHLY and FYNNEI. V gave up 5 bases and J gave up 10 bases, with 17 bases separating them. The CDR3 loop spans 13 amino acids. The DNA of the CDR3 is TGTGCCAGCAGTCGCCGGGGGGGCAATGACTACACCTTC. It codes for CASSRRGGNDYTF.

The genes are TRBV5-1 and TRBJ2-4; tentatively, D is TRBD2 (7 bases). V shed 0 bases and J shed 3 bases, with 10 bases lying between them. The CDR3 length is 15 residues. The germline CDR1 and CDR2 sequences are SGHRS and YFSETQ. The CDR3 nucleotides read TGCGCCAGCAGCTTGGGGGGAGGGGGCAAAAACATTCAGTACTTC. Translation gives CASSLGGGGKNIQYF.

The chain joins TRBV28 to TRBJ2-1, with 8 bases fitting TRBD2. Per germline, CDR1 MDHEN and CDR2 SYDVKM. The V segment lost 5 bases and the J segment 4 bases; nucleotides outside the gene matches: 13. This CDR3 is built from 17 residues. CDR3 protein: CASSPMIGTSTYNEQFF. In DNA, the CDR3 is TGTGCCAGCAGTCCTATGATAGGGACTAGTACTTACAATGAGCAGTTCTTC.

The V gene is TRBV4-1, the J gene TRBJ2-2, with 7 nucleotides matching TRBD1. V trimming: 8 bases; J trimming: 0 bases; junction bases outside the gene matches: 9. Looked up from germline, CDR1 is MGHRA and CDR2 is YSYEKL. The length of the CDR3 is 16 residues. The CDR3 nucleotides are TGCGCCAGCGGACTGAGGGACAGATCGAACACCGGGGAGCTGTTTTTT. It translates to CASGLRDRSNTGELFF.

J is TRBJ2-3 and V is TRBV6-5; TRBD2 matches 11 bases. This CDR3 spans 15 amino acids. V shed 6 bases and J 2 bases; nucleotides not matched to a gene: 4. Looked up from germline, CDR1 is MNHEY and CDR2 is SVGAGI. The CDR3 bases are TGTGCCAGCAGAAATAGCGGGGGGGCCACAGATACGCAGTATTTT. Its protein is CASRNSGGATDTQYF.

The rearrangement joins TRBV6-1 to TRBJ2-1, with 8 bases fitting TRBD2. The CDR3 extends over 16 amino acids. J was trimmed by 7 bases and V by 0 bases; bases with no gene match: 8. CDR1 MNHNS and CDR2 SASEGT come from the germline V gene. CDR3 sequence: CASSEAPGGPWNEQFF. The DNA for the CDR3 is TGTGCCAGCAGTGAAGCCCCGGGGGGGCCTTGGAATGAGCAGTTCTTC.

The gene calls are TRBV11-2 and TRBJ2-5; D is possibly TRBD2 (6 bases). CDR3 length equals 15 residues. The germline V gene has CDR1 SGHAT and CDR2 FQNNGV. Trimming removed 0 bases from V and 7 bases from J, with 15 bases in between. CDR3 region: CASSLDGVRGGTQYF. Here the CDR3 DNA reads TGTGCCAGCAGCTTAGATGGGGTCCGGGGAGGGACCCAGTACTTC.

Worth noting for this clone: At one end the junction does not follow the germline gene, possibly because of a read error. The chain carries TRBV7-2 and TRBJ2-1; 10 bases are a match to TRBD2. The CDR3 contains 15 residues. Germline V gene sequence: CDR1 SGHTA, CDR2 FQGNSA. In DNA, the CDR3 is TGTGCAAGCATCCCCTCTAGCGGGAGATCCAATGAGCAGTTCTTC. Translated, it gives CASIPSSGRSNEQFF.

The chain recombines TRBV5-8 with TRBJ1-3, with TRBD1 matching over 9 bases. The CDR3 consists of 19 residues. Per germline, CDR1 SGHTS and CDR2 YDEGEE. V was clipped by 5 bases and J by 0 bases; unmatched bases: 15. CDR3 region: CASSRRQGELRLSGNTIYF. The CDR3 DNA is TGTGCCAGCAGTCGTCGACAGGGGGAACTTAGACTCTCTGGAAACACCATATATTTT.

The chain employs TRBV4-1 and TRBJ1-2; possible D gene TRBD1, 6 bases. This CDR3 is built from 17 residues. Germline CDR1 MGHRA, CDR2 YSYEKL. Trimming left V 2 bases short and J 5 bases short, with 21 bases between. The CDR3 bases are TGCGCCAGCAGCCAAACGGGGGCGGGGGGCGCAGGGTATGGCTACACCTTC. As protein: CASSQTGAGGAGYGYTF.

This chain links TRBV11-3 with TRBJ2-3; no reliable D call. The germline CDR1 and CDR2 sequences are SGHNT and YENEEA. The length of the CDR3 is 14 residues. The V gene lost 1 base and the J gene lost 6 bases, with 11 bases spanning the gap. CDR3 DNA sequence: TGTGCCAGCAGCTTAGGGGCGCTCACGGATACGCAGTATTTT. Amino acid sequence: CASSLGALTDTQYF.

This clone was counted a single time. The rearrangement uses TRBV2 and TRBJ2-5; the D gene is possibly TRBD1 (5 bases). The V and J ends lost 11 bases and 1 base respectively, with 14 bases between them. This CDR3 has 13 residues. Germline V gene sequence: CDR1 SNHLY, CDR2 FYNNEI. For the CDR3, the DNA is TGTGCCTGCTTAACAGGCGTCCAAGAGACCCAGTACTTC. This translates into CACLTGVQETQYF.

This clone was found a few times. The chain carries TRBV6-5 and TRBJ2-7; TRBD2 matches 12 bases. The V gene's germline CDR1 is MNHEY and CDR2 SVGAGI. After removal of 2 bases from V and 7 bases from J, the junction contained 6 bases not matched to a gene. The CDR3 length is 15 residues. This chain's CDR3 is CASSYATSGGLEQYF. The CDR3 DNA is TGTGCCAGCAGTTACGCGACTAGCGGGGGTTTAGAGCAGTACTTC.

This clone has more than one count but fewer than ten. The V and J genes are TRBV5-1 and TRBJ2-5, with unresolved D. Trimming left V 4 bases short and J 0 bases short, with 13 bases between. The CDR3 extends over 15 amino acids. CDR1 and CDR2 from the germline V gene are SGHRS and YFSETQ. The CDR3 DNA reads TGCGCCAGCAGCACCGCGGAACTTTACCAAGAGACCCAGTACTTC. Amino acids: CASSTAELYQETQYF.

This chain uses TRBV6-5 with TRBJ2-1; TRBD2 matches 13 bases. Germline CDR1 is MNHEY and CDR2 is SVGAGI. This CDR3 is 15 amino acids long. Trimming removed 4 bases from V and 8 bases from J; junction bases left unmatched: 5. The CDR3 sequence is CASSSGLAGVHEQFF. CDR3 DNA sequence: TGTGCCAGCAGTTCCGGACTAGCGGGAGTACATGAGCAGTTCTTC.

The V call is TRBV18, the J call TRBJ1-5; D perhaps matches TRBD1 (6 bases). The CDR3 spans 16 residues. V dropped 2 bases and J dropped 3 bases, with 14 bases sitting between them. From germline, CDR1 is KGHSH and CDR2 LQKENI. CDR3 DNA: TGTGCCAGCTCACCATTAACGGCAGGGGCCAATCAGCCCCAGCATTTT. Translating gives CASSPLTAGANQPQHF.

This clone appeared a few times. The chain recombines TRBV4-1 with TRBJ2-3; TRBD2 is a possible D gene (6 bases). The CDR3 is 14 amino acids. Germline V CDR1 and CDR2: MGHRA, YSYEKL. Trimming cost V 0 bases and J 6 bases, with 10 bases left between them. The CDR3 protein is CASSQDLGRDTQYF. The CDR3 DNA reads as TGCGCCAGCAGCCAAGATCTAGGGAGGGATACGCAGTATTTT.

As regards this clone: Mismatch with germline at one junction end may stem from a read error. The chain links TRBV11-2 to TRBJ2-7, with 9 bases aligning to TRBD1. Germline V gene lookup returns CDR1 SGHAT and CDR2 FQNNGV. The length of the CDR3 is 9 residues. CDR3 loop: CASSRDRDF. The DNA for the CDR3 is TGTGCCAGCAGCCGGGACAGGGACTTC.

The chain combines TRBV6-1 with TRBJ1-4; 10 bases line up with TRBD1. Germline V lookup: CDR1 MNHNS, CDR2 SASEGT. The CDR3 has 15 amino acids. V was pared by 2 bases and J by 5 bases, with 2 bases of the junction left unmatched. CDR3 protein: CASSEQDRGNEKLFF. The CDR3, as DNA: TGTGCCAGCAGTGAACAGGACAGGGGGAATGAAAAACTGTTTTTT.

As DNA, the CDR3 is TGTGCCAGCAGCCCCCGGGACAGGGTTTACAATGAGCAGTTCTTC. Translation gives CASSPRDRVYNEQFF. This chain connects TRBV14 to TRBJ2-1; TRBD1 matches at 9 bases. CDR1 and CDR2 (germline): SGHDN, FVKESK. CDR3 length: 15 amino acids. With 4 bases clipped from V and 4 bases from J, the junction kept 5 bases outside the gene matches.

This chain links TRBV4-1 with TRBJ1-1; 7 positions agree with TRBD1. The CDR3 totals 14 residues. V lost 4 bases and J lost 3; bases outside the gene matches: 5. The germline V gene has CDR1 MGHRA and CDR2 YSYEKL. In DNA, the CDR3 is TGCGCCAGCAGCCCGGGACAGACCTACACTGAAGCTTTCTTT. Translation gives CASSPGQTYTEAFF.

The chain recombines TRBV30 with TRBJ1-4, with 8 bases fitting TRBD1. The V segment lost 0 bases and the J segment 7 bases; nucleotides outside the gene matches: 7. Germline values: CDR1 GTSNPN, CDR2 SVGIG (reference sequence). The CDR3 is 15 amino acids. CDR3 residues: CAWSVATGGIEKLFF. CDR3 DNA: TGTGCCTGGAGTGTAGCTACAGGGGGGATTGAAAAACTGTTTTTT.